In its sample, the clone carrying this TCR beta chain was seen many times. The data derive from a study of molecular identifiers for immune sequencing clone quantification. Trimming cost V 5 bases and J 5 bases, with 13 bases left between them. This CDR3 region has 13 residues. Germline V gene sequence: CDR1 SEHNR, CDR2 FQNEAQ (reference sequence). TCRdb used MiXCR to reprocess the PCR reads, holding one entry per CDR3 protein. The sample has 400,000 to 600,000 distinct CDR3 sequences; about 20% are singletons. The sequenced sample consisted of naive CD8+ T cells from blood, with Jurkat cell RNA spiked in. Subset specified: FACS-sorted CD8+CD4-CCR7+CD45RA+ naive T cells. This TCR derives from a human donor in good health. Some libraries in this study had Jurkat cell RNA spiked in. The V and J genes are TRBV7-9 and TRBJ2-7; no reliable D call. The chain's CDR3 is CASSPLAAHEQYF. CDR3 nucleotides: TGTGCCAGCAGCCCGCTGGCTGCGCACGAGCAGTACTTC.